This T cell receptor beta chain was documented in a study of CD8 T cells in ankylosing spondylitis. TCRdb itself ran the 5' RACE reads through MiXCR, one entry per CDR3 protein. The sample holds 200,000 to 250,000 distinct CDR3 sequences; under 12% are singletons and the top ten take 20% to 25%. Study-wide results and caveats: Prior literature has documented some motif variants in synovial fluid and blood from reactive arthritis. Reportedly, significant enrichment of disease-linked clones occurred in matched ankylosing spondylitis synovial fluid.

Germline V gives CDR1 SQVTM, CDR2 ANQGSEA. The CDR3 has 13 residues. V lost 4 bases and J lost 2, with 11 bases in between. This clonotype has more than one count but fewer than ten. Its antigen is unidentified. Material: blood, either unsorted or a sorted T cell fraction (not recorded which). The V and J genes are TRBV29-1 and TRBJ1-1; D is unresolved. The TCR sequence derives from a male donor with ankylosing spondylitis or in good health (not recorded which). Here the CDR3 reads CSVGKELNTEAFF. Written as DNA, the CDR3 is TGCAGCGTTGGTAAAGAACTAAACACTGAAGCTTTCTTT.